This T cell receptor (beta chain) was retrieved from a study of CD8 T cell repertoires and HIV-1 epitope variants. Germline V gives CDR1 MNHNS, CDR2 SASEGT. This CDR3 has 15 amino acids. J gave up 0 bases and V 4 bases, and 5 bases lay outside the gene matches. About this clone itself: Its antigen remains unknown.

Measured with immunoSEQ multiplex PCR; TCRdb has only the in-frame clones, and not every one. Of fewer than 3,000 clones listed, roughly 66% are singletons. Study-wide findings and caveats: The TAALDMSHF plasma variant had no responses, unlike KF9 (about five clonotypes) and HW9 (one). Most of the nine antigen-specific clonotypes appeared cross-reactive to autologous or escape variants.

The V call is TRBV6-1, the J call TRBJ2-7, with 8 bases lining up with TRBD1. This receptor was taken from a male donor with HIV. Sequencing was carried out using cultured CD8+ T cells derived from PBMCs. The CDR3 nucleotides are TGTGCCAGCAGTGGCTGGGACAGGAGCTCCTACGAGCAGTACTTC. Residues: CASSGWDRSSYEQYF.